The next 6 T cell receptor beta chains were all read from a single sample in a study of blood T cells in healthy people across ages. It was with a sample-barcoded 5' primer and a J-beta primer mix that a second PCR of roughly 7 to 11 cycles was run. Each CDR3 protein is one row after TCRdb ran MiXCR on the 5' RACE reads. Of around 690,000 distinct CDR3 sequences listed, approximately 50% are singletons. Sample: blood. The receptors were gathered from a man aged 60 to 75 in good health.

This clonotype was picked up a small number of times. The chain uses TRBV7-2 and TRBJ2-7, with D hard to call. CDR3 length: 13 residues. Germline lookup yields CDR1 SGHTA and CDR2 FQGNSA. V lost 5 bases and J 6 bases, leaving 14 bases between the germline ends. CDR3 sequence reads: CASSRVRKSEQYF. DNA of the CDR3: TGTGCCAGCAGCAGGGTAAGGAAGTCCGAGCAGTACTTC.

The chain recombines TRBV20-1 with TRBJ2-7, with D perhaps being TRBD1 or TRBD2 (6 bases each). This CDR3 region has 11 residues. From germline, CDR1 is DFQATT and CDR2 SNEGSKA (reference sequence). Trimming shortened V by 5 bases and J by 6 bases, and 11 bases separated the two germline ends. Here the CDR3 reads CSAGRGREQYF. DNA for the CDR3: TGCAGTGCTGGTCGGGGGCGCGAGCAGTACTTC.

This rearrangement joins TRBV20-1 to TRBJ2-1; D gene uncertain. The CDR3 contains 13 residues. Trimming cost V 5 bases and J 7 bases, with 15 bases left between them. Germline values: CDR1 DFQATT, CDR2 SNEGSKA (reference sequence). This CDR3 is CSAVEPLRNEQFF. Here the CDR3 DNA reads TGCAGTGCTGTCGAACCCTTAAGGAATGAGCAGTTCTTC.

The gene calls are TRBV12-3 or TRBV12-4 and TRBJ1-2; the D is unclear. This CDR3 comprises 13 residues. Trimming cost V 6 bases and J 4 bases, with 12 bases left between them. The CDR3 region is CASSPAEGYGYTF. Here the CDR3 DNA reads TGTGCCAGCAGCCCCGCCGAGGGCTATGGCTACACCTTC.

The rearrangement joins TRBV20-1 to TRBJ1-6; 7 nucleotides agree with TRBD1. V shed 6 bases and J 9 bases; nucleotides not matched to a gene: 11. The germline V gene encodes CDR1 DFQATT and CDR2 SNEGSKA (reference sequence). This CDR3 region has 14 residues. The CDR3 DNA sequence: TGCAGTGCCCGATGGGGGGACAGCCCTTCACCCCTCCACTTT. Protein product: CSARWGDSPSPLHF.

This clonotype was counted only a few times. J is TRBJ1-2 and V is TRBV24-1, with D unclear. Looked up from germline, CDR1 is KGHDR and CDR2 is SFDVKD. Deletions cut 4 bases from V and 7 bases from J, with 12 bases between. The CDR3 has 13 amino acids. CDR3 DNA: TGTGCCACCAGTGACCCCACGCGTTCTGGCTACACCTTC. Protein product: CATSDPTRSGYTF.